Following are 29 T cell receptor beta chains from one sample sequenced in a study of T cell repertoires in cytomegalovirus infection. Each CDR3 protein is one row after TCRdb ran MiXCR on the reads. The sample has more than 150,000 distinct CDR3 sequences, roughly 19% seen once. The sequenced sample was PBMCs. The receptors here all came from a human donor in good health (CMV status not recorded). Some clones in this sample may be carry-over from other donors' samples.

This clonotype was observed many times. The chain has TRBV4-1 and TRBJ1-4; a possible D gene is TRBD1 (5 bases). The germline V and J ends were trimmed by 8 bases and 6 bases, with 13 bases remaining between them. The CDR3 has 13 residues. Looked up from germline, CDR1 is MGHRA and CDR2 is YSYEKL. The CDR3 spells CASVGGADEKLFF. DNA for the CDR3: TGCGCCAGCGTAGGCGGGGCGGATGAAAAACTGTTTTTT.

This chain connects TRBV20-1 to TRBJ2-7, with unresolved D. There are 13 residues in the CDR3. Germline lookup yields CDR1 DFQATT and CDR2 SNEGSKA (reference sequence). The V end was cut by 5 bases, the J end by 6 bases, with 17 bases between. CDR3 nucleotides: TGCAGTGCTTGTAGGGATTCCGTCTGCGAGCAGTACTTC. This translates into CSACRDSVCEQYF.

A few counts support this clonotype. CDR3 DNA: TGTGCCATCAGGGAAAGCGGGGGGACCTCCTACGAGCAGTACTTC. Its protein product is CAIRESGGTSYEQYF. The rearrangement uses TRBV10-3 and TRBJ2-7; 9 nucleotides align to TRBD2. The germline CDR1 and CDR2 sequences are ENHRY and SYGVKD. V shed 6 bases, J shed 0 bases, and the junction held 6 bases outside the gene matches. The CDR3 loop spans 15 amino acids.

The V call is TRBV6-5, the J call TRBJ2-2; the D gene is possibly TRBD1 (6 bases). Germline CDR1 and CDR2: MNHEY and SVGAGI. V lost 8 bases and J lost 6, with 16 bases in between. The CDR3 covers 14 residues. In nucleotides, the CDR3 is TGTGCCAGCCAGGAAGGGGGAGTATCCGGGGAGCTGTTTTTT. It translates to CASQEGGVSGELFF.

The V gene is TRBV15, the J gene TRBJ1-6; maybe TRBD1 (5 bases). There are 15 residues in the CDR3. Trimming cost V 0 bases and J 6 bases, with 9 bases left between them. The germline CDR1 and CDR2 sequences are LNHNV and YYDKDF (reference sequence). The CDR3: CATSRDRGSNSPLHF. In nucleotides, the CDR3 is TGTGCCACCAGCAGAGATCGGGGGTCTAATTCACCCCTCCACTTT.

The J gene is TRBJ2-1, the V gene TRBV6-2 or TRBV6-3; possible D gene TRBD1, 5 bases. With 4 bases removed from V and 1 base from J, the gap between germline ends came to 14 bases. This CDR3 has 16 amino acids. CDR1 and CDR2 (germline): MNHEY, SVGEGT. In DNA, the CDR3 is TGTGCCAGCAGTTCGGTGCAGGGCCTGTCCTACAATGAGCAGTTCTTC. Encoded protein: CASSSVQGLSYNEQFF.

This clonotype was recorded a few times. CDR3: CASSLLYTTEQFF. The CDR3 region has the DNA TGTGCCAGCAGCTTACTGTATACAACTGAGCAGTTCTTC. V is TRBV7-2 and J is TRBJ2-1; no clear D. The CDR3 extends over 13 amino acids. The V gene's germline CDR1 is SGHTA and CDR2 FQGNSA. V gave up 2 bases and J gave up 9 bases, with 11 bases separating them.

This clonotype turned up a few times. The chain has TRBV5-1 and TRBJ1-4, with D perhaps matching TRBD1 (5 bases). Germline V lookup: CDR1 SGHRS, CDR2 YFSETQ. With 0 bases removed from V and 7 bases from J, the gap between germline ends came to 7 bases. The CDR3 runs to 13 residues. This chain's CDR3 is CASSLGQGEKLFF. The DNA for the CDR3 is TGCGCCAGCAGCTTGGGGCAGGGTGAAAAACTGTTTTTT. Together with reference TRBV5-1 and TRBJ1-4, the CDR3 gives the full variable domain: KAGVTQTPRYLIKTRGQQVTLSCSPISGHRSVSWYQQTPGQGLQFLFEYFSETQRNKGNFPGRFSGRQFSNSRSEMNVSTLELGDSALYLCASSLGQGEKLFFGSGTQLSVL.

This clonotype has a count of ten or more. The chain is built from TRBV7-2 and TRBJ2-5; D remains ambiguous. The ends were cut back, 5 bases at V and 1 base at J, with 11 bases in the middle. Germline V lookup: CDR1 SGHTA, CDR2 FQGNSA. The CDR3 is made up of 14 amino acids. CDR3 sequence reads: CASSPAGLQETQYF. The CDR3 nucleotides are TGTGCCAGCAGCCCAGCAGGCCTCCAAGAGACCCAGTACTTC.

This rearrangement joins TRBV4-3 to TRBJ2-1, with 10 bases fitting TRBD2. This CDR3 contains 12 residues. V shed 0 bases and J 15 bases; nucleotides not matched to a gene: 2. Per the germline V gene, CDR1 is LGHNA and CDR2 is YSLEER. In DNA form, the CDR3 reads TGCGCCAGCAGCCAAGATAGCGGGAGGAGGTTCTTC. It codes for CASSQDSGRRFF.

This clonotype was detected a few times. The rearrangement joins TRBV7-2 to TRBJ2-5, with 9 bases that match TRBD1. V was clipped by 5 bases and J by 2 bases; unmatched bases: 6. Germline V gene data show CDR1 as SGHTA and CDR2 as FQGNSA. The CDR3 runs 15 residues. The CDR3 spells CASSPMDRGQETQYF. CDR3 nucleotide sequence: TGTGCCAGCAGCCCTATGGACAGGGGTCAAGAGACCCAGTACTTC.

This clonotype was counted many times. CDR3 loop: CASSGPSSYNEQFF. The DNA for the CDR3 is TGTGCCAGCAGTGGTCCCAGCTCCTACAATGAGCAGTTCTTC. This chain links TRBV7-9 with TRBJ2-1; unclear D gene. The V and J ends lost 6 bases and 0 bases respectively, with 9 bases between them. The germline gives CDR1 SEHNR, CDR2 FQNEAQ (reference sequence). This CDR3 contains 14 residues. Together with reference TRBV7-9 and TRBJ2-1, the CDR3 gives the full variable domain: DTGVSQNPRHKITKRGQNVTFRCDPISEHNRLYWYRQTLGQGPEFLTYFQNEAQLEKSRLLSDRFSAERPKGSFSTLEIQRTEQGDSAMYLCASSGPSSYNEQFFGPGTRLTVL.

This chain joins TRBV28 and TRBJ1-3, with a possible D match to TRBD1 (6 bases). In germline, CDR1 is MDHEN, CDR2 SYDVKM. Deletions cut 10 bases from V and 7 bases from J, with 14 bases between. The CDR3 sequence is 12 residues long. The CDR3 spells CATSQGMNTIYF. The CDR3 DNA sequence: TGTGCCACTAGTCAGGGGATGAACACCATATATTTT. Filled out from reference TRBV28 and TRBJ1-3, the complete variable domain reads DVKVTQSSRYLVKRTGEKVFLECVQDMDHENMFWYRQDPGLGLRLIYFSYDVKMKEKGDIPEGYSVSREKKERFSLILESASTNQTSMYLCATSQGMNTIYFGEGSWLTVV.

This clonotype was counted at least ten times. The chain is built from TRBV28 and TRBJ1-2; perhaps TRBD1 as D (5 bases). Looked up from germline, CDR1 is MDHEN and CDR2 is SYDVKM. The CDR3 spans 17 residues. Trimming took off 4 bases at V and 6 bases at J, with 24 bases between the two ends. CDR3 DNA: TGTGCCAGCAGTTGGGCCAGCAGAAACAGGAGACTCCATGGCTACACCTTC. Amino acids: CASSWASRNRRLHGYTF.

V usage is TRBV7-2 and J usage is TRBJ2-7; tentatively, D is TRBD1 (8 bases). With 5 bases removed from V and 3 bases from J, the gap between germline ends came to 17 bases. Germline CDR1 SGHTA, CDR2 FQGNSA. The CDR3 has 15 amino acids. The CDR3 sequence is CASSRDRGGGYEQYF. The CDR3 DNA is TGTGCCAGCAGCCGTGACAGGGGCGGGGGCTACGAGCAGTACTTC.

The chain couples TRBV28 to TRBJ1-6; 9 bases align to TRBD1. Germline V gives CDR1 MDHEN, CDR2 SYDVKM. CDR3 length: 13 residues. The V gene end was trimmed by 7 bases and the J gene end by 9 bases; junction bases not matched to a gene: 4. The CDR3 DNA is TGTGCCAGCACCGGACAGGGGAGTTCACCCCTCCACTTT. It translates to CASTGQGSSPLHF.

This clonotype was counted between two and nine times. V and J are TRBV27 and TRBJ2-3; 11 positions match TRBD2. The CDR3 is 18 residues long. Germline CDR1 MNHEY, CDR2 SMNVEV (reference sequence). Germline trimming cut 5 bases from V and 4 bases from J; bases unmatched to any gene: 14. CDR3 DNA sequence: TGTGCCAGCAGTGATTTAGCGGGGGGGCAAACTCGCCCAGATACGCAGTATTTT. It specifies CASSDLAGGQTRPDTQYF.

The table lists this clonotype with a few counts. The CDR3 end shows no conserved phenylalanine or tryptophan, and so a read error is likely. V is TRBV7-3 and J is TRBJ2-5, with D maybe TRBD1 (6 bases). V was trimmed by 0 bases and J by 4 bases, leaving 18 bases between them. The CDR3 spans 17 residues. CDR1 and CDR2 (germline): SGHTA, FQGTGA. The CDR3 DNA reads TGTGCCAGCAGCTTAACGATTACAGTAGGGGGTCGAGAGACCCAGTACCTC. The encoded protein is CASSLTITVGGRETQYL.

The V gene is TRBV29-1, the J gene TRBJ2-3; D possibly matches TRBD1 or TRBD2 (5 bases each). In germline, CDR1 is SQVTM, CDR2 ANQGSEA. Trimming took 5 bases from V and 3 from J, leaving 12 bases between them. The CDR3 extends over 13 amino acids. The CDR3 sequence is CSVHRDGTDTQYF. Here the CDR3 DNA reads TGCAGCGTTCATCGGGACGGGACAGATACGCAGTATTTT.

The table lists this clonotype with many counts. The chain combines TRBV7-2 with TRBJ1-5, with D uncertain. The germline V and J ends were trimmed by 0 bases and 9 bases, with 12 bases remaining between them. The CDR3 loop spans 14 amino acids. The germline V gene has CDR1 SGHTA and CDR2 FQGNSA. The CDR3 loop is CASSLAAGSWPQHF. CDR3 nucleotides: TGTGCCAGCAGCTTAGCGGCAGGATCATGGCCCCAGCATTTT. Complete variable domain (other parts from reference TRBV7-2 and TRBJ1-5): GAGVSQSPSNKVTEKGKDVELRCDPISGHTALYWYRQSLGQGLEFLIYFQGNSAPDKSGLPSDRFSAERTGGSVSTLTIQRTQQEDSAVYLCASSLAAGSWPQHFGDGTRLSIL.

This clonotype was counted many times. The chain couples TRBV28 to TRBJ1-5; 10 bases align to TRBD1. J gave up 1 base and V 8 bases, and 11 bases lay outside the gene matches. Germline lookup yields CDR1 MDHEN and CDR2 SYDVKM. The CDR3 spans 17 residues. CDR3 protein: CASSLYGQGVSNQPQHF. CDR3 nucleotide sequence: TGTGCCAGCTCCCTTTATGGACAGGGGGTAAGCAATCAGCCCCAGCATTTT.

In its sample, this clonotype was seen a few times. The CDR3 here is CASSIVQGADTQYF. The DNA of the CDR3 is TGTGCCAGTAGTATAGTCCAGGGGGCAGATACGCAGTATTTT. This chain links TRBV19 with TRBJ2-3; 7 bases match TRBD1. Germline CDR1 and CDR2: LNHDA and SQIVND (reference sequence). The V and J ends lost 1 base and 4 bases, in that order; junction bases with no gene match: 2. CDR3 length equals 14 residues.

This clonotype appeared many times. The rearrangement links TRBV7-2 to TRBJ2-5, with D maybe TRBD1 (6 bases). CDR1 and CDR2 from the germline V gene are SGHTA and FQGNSA. V lost 2 bases, J lost 7 bases, and 11 bases lay in between. The CDR3 is made up of 13 amino acids. CDR3 region: CASSLSGEGTQYF. CDR3 bases: TGTGCCAGCAGCTTATCAGGGGAAGGGACCCAGTACTTC.

This clonotype has more than one count but fewer than ten. The gene calls are TRBV6-5 and TRBJ1-2; D might be TRBD1 (6 bases). This CDR3 has 15 residues. Germline V gene sequence: CDR1 MNHEY, CDR2 SVGAGI. V lost 2 bases and J 5 bases, leaving 15 bases between the germline ends. The chain's CDR3 is CASSYLDRIQYGYTF. Written as DNA, the CDR3 is TGTGCCAGCAGTTACCTGGACAGAATACAGTATGGCTACACCTTC.

This clonotype was found a few times. The chain links TRBV20-1 to TRBJ2-7; tentatively, D is TRBD1 (5 bases). The germline V and J ends were trimmed by 0 bases and 5 bases, with 17 bases remaining between them. Germline CDR1 reads DFQATT; CDR2 reads SNEGSKA (reference sequence). The CDR3 extends over 15 amino acids. The CDR3 nucleotides read TGCAGTGCTAGAGATCCCCAGGGTCTGAGAAACGAGCAGTACTTC. Protein: CSARDPQGLRNEQYF.

This clonotype was seen ten or more times. The V call is TRBV7-2, the J call TRBJ2-3; D might be TRBD2 (6 bases). CDR3 length: 14 amino acids. V was pared by 1 base and J by 2 bases, with 7 bases between. The V gene's germline CDR1 is SGHTA and CDR2 FQGNSA. CDR3 region: CASSLGGNTDTQYF. The CDR3 DNA is TGTGCCAGCAGCTTAGGCGGGAACACAGATACGCAGTATTTT.

The chain carries TRBV2 and TRBJ1-3, with D hard to call. Deletions cut 8 bases from V and 4 bases from J, with 6 bases between. CDR1 and CDR2 from the germline V gene are SNHLY and FYNNEI. The CDR3 totals 11 residues. This CDR3 is CASDQGNTIYF. As DNA, the CDR3 is TGTGCCAGCGACCAGGGAAACACCATATATTTT.

This chain's CDR3 is CASSFRGSSGRSRSSYNEQFF. CDR3 bases: TGTGCCAGCAGTTTCCGGGGATCTAGCGGGAGGTCCAGAAGCTCCTACAATGAGCAGTTCTTC. V and J are TRBV27 and TRBJ2-1; 11 positions agree with TRBD2. This CDR3 is built from 21 residues. Trimming at V came to 3 bases and at J to 0 bases, leaving 16 bases not matched to a gene. Germline CDR1 reads MNHEY; CDR2 reads SMNVEV (reference sequence).

This clonotype appeared many times. The chain links TRBV19 to TRBJ2-1, with 10 bases matching TRBD2. Germline V gene data show CDR1 as LNHDA and CDR2 as SQIVND (reference sequence). CDR3 size: 15 residues. V lost 7 bases, J lost 2 bases, and 5 bases stayed unmatched. Here the CDR3 reads CASNRLAGAYNEQFF. The CDR3 bases are TGTGCCAGTAATCGCCTAGCGGGAGCCTACAATGAGCAGTTCTTC.